Each of the 25 T cell receptor beta chains below was sequenced from the same sample in a study of OX40 agonist ivuxolimab in advanced cancers. Data came from immunoSEQ multiplex PCR; TCRdb stores just in-frame clones and leaves some out. Of about 79,000 clones in the sample, 94% were seen once. Sequencing was performed on CD4+ or CD8+ T cells sorted from blood, taken in a trial of the OX40 agonist ivuxolimab. These receptors were taken from an adult with an advanced solid tumor such as melanoma, head and neck, liver or kidney cancer.

In DNA form, the CDR3 reads TGCGCCAGCAGCCAAGTGGTGACAGGTTCCTACGAGCAGTACTTC. Translation gives CASSQVVTGSYEQYF. This sequence joins TRBV4-1 and TRBJ2-7; the D gene is possibly TRBD1 (6 bases). Trimming stripped 1 base from V and 1 base from J, with 11 bases between. The CDR3 is made up of 15 amino acids. CDR1 is MGHRA and CDR2 is YSYEKL in the germline V gene.

The chain is built from TRBV19 and TRBJ1-5; D uncertain. The germline gives CDR1 LNHDA, CDR2 SQIVND (reference sequence). Trimming removed 5 bases from V and 5 bases from J, with 13 bases in between. This CDR3 has 14 residues. CDR3 residues: CASSLFGGYQPQHF. In DNA, the CDR3 is TGTGCCAGTAGTCTATTTGGCGGATATCAGCCCCAGCATTTT.

This clone was recorded once. V gene TRBV14 combines with J gene TRBJ2-7, with D tentatively TRBD2 (6 bases). Germline CDR1 is SGHDN and CDR2 is FVKESK. CDR3 length: 16 residues. Trimming shortened V by 1 base and J by 0 bases, and 13 bases separated the two germline ends. DNA of the CDR3: TGTGCCAGCAGCCAAGGAATAGCGGTGACCTCCTACGAGCAGTACTTC. Translating it yields CASSQGIAVTSYEQYF.

The chain is built from TRBV27 and TRBJ1-2; unclear D gene. The CDR3 runs to 14 residues. V lost 4 bases, J lost 7 bases, and 16 bases lay in between. Per germline, CDR1 MNHEY and CDR2 SMNVEV (reference sequence). CDR3: CASSSRLRPIGYTF. CDR3 DNA sequence: TGTGCCAGCAGTTCCCGGCTAAGACCAATTGGCTACACCTTC.

This clone appeared a few times. The V call is TRBV19, the J call TRBJ2-7; 9 positions match TRBD1. This CDR3 comprises 16 residues. Germline values: CDR1 LNHDA, CDR2 SQIVND (reference sequence). The V segment lost 5 bases and the J segment 2 bases; nucleotides outside the gene matches: 10. CDR3 in DNA: TGTGCCAGTAGTCCCTTGCCGGGACAGGGACCCTACGAGCAGTACTTC. Translating gives CASSPLPGQGPYEQYF.

V usage is TRBV28 and J usage is TRBJ2-1, with TRBD2 matching 16 bases. After removal of 5 bases from V and 5 bases from J, the junction contained 9 bases not matched to a gene. Germline-derived CDR1 and CDR2 are MDHEN and SYDVKM. CDR3 length: 18 residues. The CDR3 spells CASSPPLGTSGGDNEQFF. The CDR3 DNA is TGTGCCAGCAGTCCACCCCTTGGGACTAGCGGGGGGGACAATGAGCAGTTCTTC.

This clone appeared a single time. V gene TRBV5-1 combines with J gene TRBJ1-2; 10 bases agree with TRBD1. The J segment lost 1 base and the V segment lost 4 bases, leaving 10 bases of the junction unmatched. The CDR3 is 17 amino acids. Per the germline V gene, CDR1 is SGHRS and CDR2 is YFSETQ. CDR3 in amino acids: CASSIDRGTGDNYGYTF. Written as DNA, the CDR3 is TGCGCCAGCAGCATTGACCGAGGGACAGGGGATAACTATGGCTACACCTTC. Drawing the rest from reference TRBV5-1 and TRBJ1-2, the complete variable domain is KAGVTQTPRYLIKTRGQQVTLSCSPISGHRSVSWYQQTPGQGLQFLFEYFSETQRNKGNFPGRFSGRQFSNSRSEMNVSTLELGDSALYLCASSIDRGTGDNYGYTFGSGTRLTVV.

V gene TRBV10-2 combines with J gene TRBJ2-1, with a weak D call TRBD2 (6 bases). The CDR3 has 15 amino acids. Germline CDR1 reads WSHSY; CDR2 reads SAAADI. With 4 bases removed from V and 6 bases from J, the gap between germline ends came to 16 bases. CDR3 coding DNA: TGCGCCAGCAGTGCGGCGGGGACCCCCTTCAATGAGCAGTTCTTC. This translates into CASSAAGTPFNEQFF.

This clone has just one count. V is TRBV19 and J is TRBJ2-7, with D uncertain. Trimming pared 4 bases from V and 4 bases from J, leaving 17 bases between. This CDR3 spans 15 amino acids. Per the germline V gene, CDR1 is LNHDA and CDR2 is SQIVND (reference sequence). The CDR3 DNA reads TGTGCCAGTAGTACAAAGTGGGGATTGGCTTACGAGCAGTACTTC. Its translation is CASSTKWGLAYEQYF.

The genes are TRBV28 and TRBJ2-3; no clear D. The CDR3 covers 14 residues. Germline lookup yields CDR1 MDHEN and CDR2 SYDVKM. V lost 3 bases, J lost 4 bases, and 11 bases lay in between. This chain's CDR3 is CASSLRLAPDTQYF. CDR3 sequence (DNA): TGTGCCAGCAGTTTGAGGCTTGCCCCAGATACGCAGTATTTT.

This clone has a single count. The V call is TRBV27, the J call TRBJ2-7; D is possibly TRBD2 (5 bases). The V end lost 3 bases, the J end lost 8 bases, and 8 bases lay between the germline ends. The CDR3 sequence is 11 residues long. Germline loops: CDR1 MNHEY, CDR2 SMNVEV (reference sequence). CDR3 sequence reads: CASSFGVKQYF. CDR3 DNA: TGTGCCAGCAGTTTCGGGGTAAAGCAGTACTTC.

The J gene is TRBJ1-5, the V gene TRBV10-2; D unclear. The ends were cut back, 3 bases at V and 5 bases at J, with 5 bases in the middle. The CDR3 has 12 amino acids. Looked up from germline, CDR1 is WSHSY and CDR2 is SAAADI. CDR3 nucleotides: TGCGCCAGCAGTGATGAGTATCAGCCCCAGCATTTT. Translating gives CASSDEYQPQHF.

This chain connects TRBV27 to TRBJ2-2; 9 bases fit TRBD1. The V segment lost 9 bases and the J segment 5 bases; nucleotides outside the gene matches: 7. The CDR3 totals 14 residues. Germline lookup yields CDR1 MNHEY and CDR2 SMNVEV (reference sequence). CDR3 DNA: TGTGCCAGTTTACAGGGGGCGGGGACCGGGGAGCTGTTTTTT. Translating it yields CASLQGAGTGELFF.

The CDR3 region is CASRYREDTEAFF. CDR3 sequence (DNA): TGTGCCAGTAGGTATAGGGAGGACACTGAAGCTTTCTTT. The V call is TRBV19, the J call TRBJ1-1; D uncertain. CDR1 LNHDA and CDR2 SQIVND come from the germline V gene (reference sequence). This CDR3 spans 13 amino acids. Trimming shortened V by 6 bases and J by 3 bases, and 11 bases separated the two germline ends.

This clone appeared a single time. The V gene is TRBV19, the J gene TRBJ1-5; 10 positions match TRBD1. J was trimmed by 6 bases and V by 4 bases; bases with no gene match: 6. Germline values: CDR1 LNHDA, CDR2 SQIVND (reference sequence). The CDR3 spans 15 residues. CDR3 in DNA: TGTGCCAGTAGTAGGGGGACAGGGGAAAGTCAGCCCCAGCATTTT. Encoded protein: CASSRGTGESQPQHF.

The chain recombines TRBV27 with TRBJ2-5; 10 nucleotides line up with TRBD1. This CDR3 comprises 16 residues. The germline CDR1 and CDR2 sequences are MNHEY and SMNVEV (reference sequence). The junction had 9 bases not matched to a gene; V was cut back by 5 bases and J by 3 bases. The CDR3 loop is CASSVHPGTGEETQYF. CDR3 bases: TGTGCCAGCAGTGTCCATCCCGGGACAGGGGAAGAGACCCAGTACTTC.

CDR3 coding DNA: TGCGCCAGCAGCCAAGATGGTCCCTACAATGAGCAGTTCTTC. This codes for CASSQDGPYNEQFF. The J gene is TRBJ2-1, the V gene TRBV4-1; D not certain. The CDR3 spans 14 residues. Germline lookup yields CDR1 MGHRA and CDR2 YSYEKL. V dropped 0 bases and J dropped 2 bases, with 5 bases sitting between them.

J is TRBJ2-7 and V is TRBV5-6; D is undetermined. The CDR3 extends over 13 amino acids. The germline CDR1 and CDR2 sequences are SGHDT and YYEEEE. The V end lost 2 bases, the J end lost 1 base, and 7 bases lay between the germline ends. The CDR3 region is CASSFGVSYEQYF. The CDR3 DNA is TGTGCCAGCAGCTTTGGGGTGTCCTACGAGCAGTACTTC.

The chain joins TRBV14 to TRBJ2-1, with TRBD2 matching over 11 bases. V shed 4 bases and J 8 bases; nucleotides not matched to a gene: 10. Germline V lookup: CDR1 SGHDN, CDR2 FVKESK. The CDR3 has 16 amino acids. The CDR3 reads CASSLFSGGARDEQFF. The CDR3 bases are TGTGCCAGCAGCCTGTTTAGCGGGGGGGCTCGAGATGAGCAGTTCTTC.

This sequence joins TRBV19 and TRBJ2-1; 8 bases are a match to TRBD2. J lost 5 bases, V lost 8 bases, and 2 bases had no gene match. The germline CDR1 and CDR2 sequences are LNHDA and SQIVND (reference sequence). The CDR3 has 12 amino acids. CDR3 sequence reads: CASALADNEQFF. CDR3 nucleotide sequence: TGTGCCAGTGCACTAGCGGACAATGAGCAGTTCTTC. Full variable domain (rest looked up from reference TRBV19 and TRBJ2-1): DGGITQSPKYLFRKEGQNVTLSCEQNLNHDAMYWYRQDPGQGLRLIYYSQIVNDFQKGDIAEGYSVSREKKESFPLTVTSAQKNPTAFYLCASALADNEQFFGPGTRLTVL.

The chain has TRBV27 and TRBJ2-1; D ambiguous. The CDR3 runs to 14 residues. Per the germline V gene, CDR1 is MNHEY and CDR2 is SMNVEV (reference sequence). Trimming stripped 5 bases from V and 0 bases from J, with 8 bases between. This CDR3 reads CASSLGPSYNEQFF. CDR3 nucleotide sequence: TGTGCCAGCAGTCTTGGTCCCTCCTACAATGAGCAGTTCTTC.

This clone was seen once. The CDR3 DNA reads as TGTGCCAGCAGTCCATACGGGATCCTCCCGTATGGCTACACCTTC. Residues: CASSPYGILPYGYTF. V and J are TRBV28 and TRBJ1-2, with D unresolved. Germline V gene data show CDR1 as MDHEN and CDR2 as SYDVKM. This CDR3 contains 15 residues. Between the trimmed V and J ends, which lost 5 bases and 5 bases, there was a span of 18 bases.

The table lists this clone with a few counts. The J gene is TRBJ1-5, the V gene TRBV15; D is unclear. The length of the CDR3 is 18 residues. The ends were cut back, 0 bases at V and 2 bases at J, with 17 bases in the middle. Germline V lookup: CDR1 LNHNV, CDR2 YYDKDF (reference sequence). The CDR3 here is CATSRERFGGQGNQPQHF. Written as DNA, the CDR3 is TGTGCCACCAGCAGAGAGAGGTTCGGTGGCCAGGGCAATCAGCCCCAGCATTTT. Full variable domain (remainder filled in from reference TRBV15 and TRBJ1-5): DAMVIQNPRYQVTQFGKPVTLSCSQTLNHNVMYWYQQKSSQAPKLLFHYYDKDFNNEADTPDNFQSRRPNTSFCFLDIRSPGLGDTAMYLCATSRERFGGQGNQPQHFGDGTRLSIL.

This chain joins TRBV11-2 and TRBJ1-3; 8 bases agree with TRBD1. The CDR3 length is 17 residues. Trimming removed 1 base from V and 2 bases from J; junction bases left unmatched: 7. CDR1 is SGHAT and CDR2 is FQNNGV in the germline V gene. CDR3 in DNA: TGTGCCAGCAGCTTAGGGAGACAGGGGACGACTGGAAACACCATATATTTT. Amino acids: CASSLGRQGTTGNTIYF.

J is TRBJ2-1 and V is TRBV7-6; 9 nucleotides align to TRBD2. Trimming cost V 3 bases and J 2 bases; bases outside gene matches: 5. Germline V gene lookup returns CDR1 SGHVS and CDR2 FNYEAQ. This CDR3 region has 16 residues. CDR3 sequence (DNA): TGTGCCAGCAGCTTTAGCGGGGGCGATCCCTACAATGAGCAGTTCTTC. This sequence encodes CASSFSGGDPYNEQFF.